The present T cell receptor (beta chain) was sequenced within a study of blood T cell repertoires in COVID-19. Across the whole study: Sites in the United States, Italy and Spain provided acute and convalescent COVID-19 samples. T cells, B-cell-depleted T cells, or PBMCs supplied cDNA or gDNA.

Germline CDR1 and CDR2: ENHRY and SYGVKD. The CDR3 is made up of 14 amino acids. J gave up 8 bases and V 3 bases, and 6 bases lay outside the gene matches. Authors' processing steps: Nucleated cell counts were estimated from reference gene primer amplification. Here immunoSEQ multiplex PCR was the method, and the copy in TCRdb shows in-frame clones only, minus some. The V and J calls and clone size come from that table; D and trimming were worked out from the DNA. Among approximately 120,000 clones listed, around 90% were seen once. The source of this sequence is a human donor in a cohort sampled during active COVID-19. The chain uses TRBV10-3 and TRBJ1-1, with 10 bases aligning to TRBD1. The sequenced sample was peripheral blood. CDR3 coding DNA: TGTGCCATCAGTGATGCGACAGGGGGCTTGGAAGCTTTCTTT. Translation gives CAISDATGGLEAFF.